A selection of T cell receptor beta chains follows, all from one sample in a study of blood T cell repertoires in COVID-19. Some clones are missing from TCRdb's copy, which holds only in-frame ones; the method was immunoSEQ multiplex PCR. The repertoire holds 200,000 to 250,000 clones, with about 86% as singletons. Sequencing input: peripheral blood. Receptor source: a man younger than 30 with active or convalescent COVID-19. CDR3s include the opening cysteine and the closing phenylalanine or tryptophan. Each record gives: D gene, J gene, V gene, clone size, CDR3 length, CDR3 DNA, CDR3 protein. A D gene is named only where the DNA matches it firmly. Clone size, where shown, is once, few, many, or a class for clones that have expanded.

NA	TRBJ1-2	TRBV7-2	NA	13	TGTGCCAGCAGTCCACAATCTTCTTTGGGCTACACCTTC	CASSPQSSLGYTF
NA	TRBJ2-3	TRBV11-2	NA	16	TGTGCCAGCAGCTTGGGGGGGGGCAGGAGCACAGATACGCAGTATTTT	CASSLGGGRSTDTQYF
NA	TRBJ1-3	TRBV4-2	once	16	TGTGCCAGCAGCCAAACCGGGGTCTCCTCTGGAAACACCATATATTTT	CASSQTGVSSGNTIYF
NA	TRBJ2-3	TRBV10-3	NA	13	TGTGCCATCAGCCCCAGGGTCACAGATACGCAGTATTTT	CAISPRVTDTQYF
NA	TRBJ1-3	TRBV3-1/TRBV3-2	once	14	TGTGCCAGCAGCCAGGGGGCGATTAGGAACACCATATATTTT	CASSQGAIRNTIYF
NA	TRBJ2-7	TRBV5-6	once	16	TGTGCCAGCAGCCGAATACCGACAGGCTTTTACTACGAGCAGTACTTC	CASSRIPTGFYYEQYF
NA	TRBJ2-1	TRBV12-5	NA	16	TGTGCTAGTGGTTTGGGCGGAGGCGCCCCGGGGAATGAGCAGTTCTTC	CASGLGGGAPGNEQFF
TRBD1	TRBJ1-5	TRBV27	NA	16	TGTGCCAGCAGTTTGACCGGGACAGCCACGAATCAGCCCCAGCATTTT	CASSLTGTATNQPQHF
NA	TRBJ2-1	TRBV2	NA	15	TGTGCCAGCAACTACAGGGTTGGTTCCTCAGGAGAGCAGTTCTTC	CASNYRVGSSGEQFF
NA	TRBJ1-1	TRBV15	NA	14	TGTGCCACCAGCTACGGGCGGGAGAACACTGAAGCTTTCTTT	CATSYGRENTEAFF
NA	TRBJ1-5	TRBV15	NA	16	TGTGCCACCAACCCGGGAAGACTTTATAGCAATCAGCCCCAGCATTTT	CATNPGRLYSNQPQHF
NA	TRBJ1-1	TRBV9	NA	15	TGTGCCAGCAGCGTGGACGGACAGACGAACACTGAAGCTTTCTTT	CASSVDGQTNTEAFF
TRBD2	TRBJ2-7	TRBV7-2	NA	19	TGTGCCAGCAGTATTCAGGCCCCAGGGAGGGTGATGCGGGAATACGAGCAGTACTTC	CASSIQAPGRVMREYEQYF
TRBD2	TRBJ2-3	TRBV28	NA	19	TGTGCCAGCAGTTTATACGGGACTAGCGGGAGAGGGGAAAGGGATACGCAGTATTTT	CASSLYGTSGRGERDTQYF
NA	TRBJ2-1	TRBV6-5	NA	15	TGTGCCAGCATGGGCGTGTCATCCTCCTACAATGAGCAGTTCTTC	CASMGVSSSYNEQFF
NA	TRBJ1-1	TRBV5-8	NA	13	TGTGCCAGCAGCTTGGCAGTGAACACTGAAGCTTTCTTT	CASSLAVNTEAFF
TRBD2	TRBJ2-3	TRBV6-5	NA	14	TGTGCCACCGGGACTAGCGGGAACACAGATACGCAGTATTTT	CATGTSGNTDTQYF
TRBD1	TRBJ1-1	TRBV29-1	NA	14	TGCAGCGTTGGGGCAGGGGGTGCGAACACTGAAGCTTTCTTT	CSVGAGGANTEAFF
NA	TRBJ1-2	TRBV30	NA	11	TGTGCCTGGGGGCAAAGAGATGGCTACACCTTC	CAWGQRDGYTF
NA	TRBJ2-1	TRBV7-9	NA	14	TGTGCCAGCAGCTTATTACTGAAAGAAAATGAGCAGTTCTTC	CASSLLLKENEQFF
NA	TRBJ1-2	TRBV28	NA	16	TGTGCCAGCAGCGCCTCGGGACTAGGGAAAGGCTATGGCTACACCTTC	CASSASGLGKGYGYTF
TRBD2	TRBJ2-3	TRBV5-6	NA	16	TGTGCCAGCAGCTTGCGTACCAGCGGGGGCACAGATACGCAGTATTTT	CASSLRTSGGTDTQYF
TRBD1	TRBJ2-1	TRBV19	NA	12	TGTGCCTGTAGACAGGGCTACAATGAGCAGTTCTTC	CACRQGYNEQFF
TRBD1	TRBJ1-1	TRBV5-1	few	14	TGCGCCAGCAGCCGGACAGGGGTGAACACTGAAGCTTTCTTT	CASSRTGVNTEAFF
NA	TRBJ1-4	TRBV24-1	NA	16	TGTGCCACCAGTGACCCCAGGGCAGGGGCTAATGAAAAACTGTTTTTT	CATSDPRAGANEKLFF
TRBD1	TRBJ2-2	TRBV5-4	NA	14	TGTGCCAGCAGCTTCCTAGGGGGCCCCGGGGAGCTGTTTTTT	CASSFLGGPGELFF
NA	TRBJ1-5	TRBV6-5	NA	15	TGTGCCAGCAGTATGGGTGTACAGGGCAATCAGCCCCAGCATTTT	CASSMGVQGNQPQHF
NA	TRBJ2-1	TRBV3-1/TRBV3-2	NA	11	TGTGCCAGCAGCCATCAGTTCGAGCAGTTCTTC	CASSHQFEQFF
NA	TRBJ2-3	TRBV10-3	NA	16	TGTGCCATCAGTGAGTCCCGGGGATTCGGAGCAGATACGCAGTATTTT	CAISESRGFGADTQYF
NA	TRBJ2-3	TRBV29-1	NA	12	TGCAGCGTTGTAAGGGGGTCAGATACGCAGTATTTT	CSVVRGSDTQYF
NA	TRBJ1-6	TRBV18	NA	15	TGTGCCAGCTCACCCATCACCGGGACAACTTCACCCCTCCACTTT	CASSPITGTTSPLHF
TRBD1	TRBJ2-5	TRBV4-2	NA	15	TGTGCCAGCAGCCAGCCCGGACAGGGGAGAGAGACCCAGTACTTC	CASSQPGQGRETQYF
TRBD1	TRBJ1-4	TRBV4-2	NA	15	TGTGCCAGCAGCCCAACAGGGGGCAAGGATGAAAAACTGTTTTTT	CASSPTGGKDEKLFF
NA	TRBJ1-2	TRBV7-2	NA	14	TGTGCCAGCAGCAGTAACCGAGCCCGCCGGGGCTACACCTTC	CASSSNRARRGYTF
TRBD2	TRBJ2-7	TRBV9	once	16	TGTGCCAGCAGCCCAGGGACTAGCGGGGGCCTTAACGAGCAGTACTTC	CASSPGTSGGLNEQYF
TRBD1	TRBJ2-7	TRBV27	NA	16	TGTGCCAGCAGTATAACGAGGACAGGCCCTCGATTCGAGCAGTACTTC	CASSITRTGPRFEQYF
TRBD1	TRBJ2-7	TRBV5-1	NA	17	TGCGCCAGCAGCTTGGCCTCAGGGGGTGCGATCACCTACGAGCAGTACTTC	CASSLASGGAITYEQYF
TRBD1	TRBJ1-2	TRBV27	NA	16	TGTGCCAGCAGTTTAGGGAGTTTGACAGGGGCGGGTGGCTACACCTTC	CASSLGSLTGAGGYTF
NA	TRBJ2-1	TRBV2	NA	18	TGTGCCAGCAGTGTGTCGGGAGAAGACGTTGACTCCTACAATGAGCAGTTCTTC	CASSVSGEDVDSYNEQFF
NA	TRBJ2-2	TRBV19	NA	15	TGTGCCAGTAGTATCAGAACAGGGAACACCGGGGAGCTGTTTTTT	CASSIRTGNTGELFF
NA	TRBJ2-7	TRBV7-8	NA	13	TGTGCCAGCAGCTTAGTAGGGGCCCACGAGCAGTACTTC	CASSLVGAHEQYF
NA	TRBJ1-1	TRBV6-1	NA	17	TGTGCCAGCAGTGAATTGGGCAGGGGATTAATGAACACTGAAGCTTTCTTT	CASSELGRGLMNTEAFF
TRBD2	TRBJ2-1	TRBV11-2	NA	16	TGTGCCAGCAGCTTAAGGAGGCTAGCGGGGTACAATGAGCAGTTCTTC	CASSLRRLAGYNEQFF
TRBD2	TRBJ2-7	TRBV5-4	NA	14	TGTGCCAGCAGCTTCCCGGGACTAAGAGCCGAGCAGTACTTC	CASSFPGLRAEQYF
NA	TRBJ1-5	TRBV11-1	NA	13	TGTGCCAGCAGCCATGGCGGGGATCAGCCCCAGCATTTT	CASSHGGDQPQHF
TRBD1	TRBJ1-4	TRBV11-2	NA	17	TGTGCCAGCAGCCCCTCAGGTTCGTGGGACAGTGACGAAAAACTGTTTTTT	CASSPSGSWDSDEKLFF
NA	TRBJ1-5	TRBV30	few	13	TGTGCCTGGAGTCCACAGGTTTATCAGCCCCAGCATTTT	CAWSPQVYQPQHF
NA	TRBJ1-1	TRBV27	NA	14	TGTGCCAGCAGTTTACTGCAGGGTAACACTGAAGCTTTCTTT	CASSLLQGNTEAFF
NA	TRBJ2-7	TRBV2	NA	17	TGTGCCAGCAGTGAAGCGCTCAAAGGAGAGTCGCCCTACGAGCAGTACTTC	CASSEALKGESPYEQYF
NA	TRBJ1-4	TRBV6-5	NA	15	TGTGCCAGCAGTTACTCGACCCCGAGGAATGAAAAACTGTTTTTT	CASSYSTPRNEKLFF
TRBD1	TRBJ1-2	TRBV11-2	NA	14	TGTGCCAGCAGCTTGGACAGGTCTGACTATGGCTACACCTTC	CASSLDRSDYGYTF
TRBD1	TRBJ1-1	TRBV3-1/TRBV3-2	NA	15	TGTGCCAGCAGCCACCAGGACAGGTTGAACACTGAAGCTTTCTTT	CASSHQDRLNTEAFF
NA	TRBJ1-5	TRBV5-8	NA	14	TGTGCCAGCAGCTTGGGCAGAAACAATCAGCCCCAGCATTTT	CASSLGRNNQPQHF
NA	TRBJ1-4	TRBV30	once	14	TGTGCCTGGAGTGCGGGAGCCCGGAATGAAAAACTGTTTTTT	CAWSAGARNEKLFF